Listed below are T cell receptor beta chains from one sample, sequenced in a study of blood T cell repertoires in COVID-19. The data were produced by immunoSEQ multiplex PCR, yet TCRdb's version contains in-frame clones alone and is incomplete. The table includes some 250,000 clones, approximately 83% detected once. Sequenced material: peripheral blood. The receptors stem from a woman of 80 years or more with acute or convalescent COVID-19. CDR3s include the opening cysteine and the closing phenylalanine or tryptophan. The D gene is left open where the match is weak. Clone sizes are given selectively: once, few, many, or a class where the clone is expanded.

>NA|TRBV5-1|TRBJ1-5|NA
TGCGCCAGCAGCTTGCAGGGGTATAGCAATCAGCCCCAGCATTTT
CASSLQGYSNQPQHF
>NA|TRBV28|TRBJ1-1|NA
TGTGCCAGCAGTTTATCCCTCAGATTCACTGAAGCTTTCTTT
CASSLSLRFTEAFF
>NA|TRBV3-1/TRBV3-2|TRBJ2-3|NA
TGTGCCAGCAGCCAAGAGGGGACTTACACAGATACGCAGTATTTT
CASSQEGTYTDTQYF
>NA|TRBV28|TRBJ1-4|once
TGTGCCAGTAGGATTGGGAGGGTTGAAAAACTGTTTTTT
CASRIGRVEKLFF
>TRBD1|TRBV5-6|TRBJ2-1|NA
TGTGCCAGCAGGTCCGGGACAGGGAGGTACAATGAGCAGTTCTTC
CASRSGTGRYNEQFF
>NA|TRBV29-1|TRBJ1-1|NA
TGCAGCGTTGAGCGGGGGCGGGGCGGGGGACCTGAAGCTTTCTTT
CSVERGRGGGPEAFF
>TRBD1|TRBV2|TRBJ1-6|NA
TGTGCCAGCAGTGGGGGACAGGGGGCTTCACCCCTCCACTTT
CASSGGQGASPLHF
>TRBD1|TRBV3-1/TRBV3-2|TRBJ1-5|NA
TGTGCCAGCAGCCAAGGAGGGCAGGGGGCCAGCAATCAGCCCCAGCATTTT
CASSQGGQGASNQPQHF
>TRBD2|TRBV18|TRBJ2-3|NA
TGTGCCAGCTCACCGCTAGCGGCGGGGGGCCGTCCGGATACGCAGTATTTT
CASSPLAAGGRPDTQYF
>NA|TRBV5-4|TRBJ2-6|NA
TGTGCCAGCAGCTCAGCGACCGGGGCCAACGTCCTGACTTTC
CASSSATGANVLTF
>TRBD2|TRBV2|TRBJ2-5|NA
TGTGCCAGCAGTGTGACTAGCGGGGGGGAGACCCAGTACTTC
CASSVTSGGETQYF
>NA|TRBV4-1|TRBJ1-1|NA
TGCGCCAGCAGCCAACGAGAGAACACTGAAGCTTTCTTT
CASSQRENTEAFF
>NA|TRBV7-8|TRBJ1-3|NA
TGTGCCAGCACTACCCGGGGGAGAACTTCTGGAAACACCATATATTTT
CASTTRGRTSGNTIYF
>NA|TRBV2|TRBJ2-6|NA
TGTGCCAGCAGTGAGGACAGACCCTCTGGGGCCAACGTCCTGACTTTC
CASSEDRPSGANVLTF
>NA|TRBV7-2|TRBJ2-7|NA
TGTGCCAGCAGCTTGTCCAGGGCTGGCGACGAGCAGTACTTC
CASSLSRAGDEQYF
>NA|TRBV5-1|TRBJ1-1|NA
TGCGCCAGCAGCTTGGGAGCAAACACTGAAGCTTTCTTT
CASSLGANTEAFF
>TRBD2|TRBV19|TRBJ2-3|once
TGTGCCAGTAGTATAGAGGGTAGCGGGGGGGCAGGAGATACGCAGTATTTT
CASSIEGSGGAGDTQYF